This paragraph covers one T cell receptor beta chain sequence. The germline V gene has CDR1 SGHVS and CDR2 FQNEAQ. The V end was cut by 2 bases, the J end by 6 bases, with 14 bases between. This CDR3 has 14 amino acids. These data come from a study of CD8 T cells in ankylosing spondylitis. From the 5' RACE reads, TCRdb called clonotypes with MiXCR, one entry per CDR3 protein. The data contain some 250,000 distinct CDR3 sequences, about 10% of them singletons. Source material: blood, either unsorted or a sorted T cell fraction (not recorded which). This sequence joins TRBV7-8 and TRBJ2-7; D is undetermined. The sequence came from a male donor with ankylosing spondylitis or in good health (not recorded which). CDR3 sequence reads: CASSLSGPKREQYF. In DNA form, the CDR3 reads TGTGCCAGCAGCTTATCAGGACCGAAGCGCGAGCAGTACTTC.